Described below is a single TCR beta chain sequence and its context. Its antigen is still unknown. Other DNA sequences in this specimen translate into the identical CDR3. These data come from a study of T cell responses to AZD1222 COVID-19 vaccine. Background on the study: Doses given second, at about 4 or about 12 weeks, were pooled.

Only in-frame clones appear in the TCRdb table, and some are missing; sequencing was by immunoSEQ multiplex PCR. The sample yields 150,000 to 200,000 clones, 85% to 95% seen once. General observations from the study: Clonal diversity was possibly underestimated, and the donors were mostly white British, with more females. Nearly half of unique spike-specific TCRs reportedly avoided B.1.351 and B.1.1.7 mutated regions. Seropositive at baseline were only a handful of AZD1222 recipients.

The CDR3 length is 14 residues. V shed 0 bases and J shed 4 bases, with 9 bases lying between them. Germline values: CDR1 MNHEY, CDR2 SVGEGT. V is TRBV6-2 or TRBV6-3 and J is TRBJ1-1; D unclear. The clonotype originates from an adult in good health. Sequences were derived from peripheral blood, sampled on day 0 of AZD1222 vaccination. CDR3 in DNA: TGTGCCAGCAGTTACTCGCCGGGTGGCACTGAAGCTTTCTTT. Amino acid sequence: CASSYSPGGTEAFF.